This T cell receptor beta chain is from a study of T-cell reconstitution after alpha-beta-depleted transplantation in children. For this clonotype: Sequence at one end of the junction differs from germline and may be a read error.

This sample's TCRbeta library carried unique molecular identifier barcodes. From the PCR reads, TCRdb called clonotypes with MiXCR, one entry per CDR3 protein. The data contain 490,000 or so distinct CDR3 sequences, roughly an eighth of them singletons. The CDR3 covers 20 residues. From germline, CDR1 is GTSNPN and CDR2 SVGIG (reference sequence). This sample comprised PBMCs from the stem cell graft donor, obtained from the stem cell graft. The clonotype originates from a human donor who donated a stem cell graft to a child with combined immunodeficiency. The chain carries TRBV30 and TRBJ2-6, with 10 bases identical to TRBD2. CDR3 protein: CAFTLDVNQRGGPGAYVLTF. In nucleotides, the CDR3 is TGTGCCTTTACCCTTGATGTAAACCAGCGGGGGGGCCCTGGGGCCTACGTCCTGACTTTC.